A single sample gave rise to the 8 T cell receptor beta chains below, sequenced in a study of T cells after yellow fever vaccination. TCRdb redid the calling of the 5' RACE reads with MiXCR, one entry per CDR3 protein. This table holds about 210,000 distinct CDR3 sequences, 6.5% to 7.5% found once. Sequenced material: CD4+ T cells sorted from PBMCs, taken on the day of the yellow fever booster vaccination. The receptors stem from a man aged 25-40 years who received the YFV17D yellow fever vaccine.

This clonotype was observed at least ten times. The genes are TRBV15 and TRBJ1-2; D remains ambiguous. The ends were cut back, 0 bases at V and 4 bases at J, with 3 bases in the middle. CDR1 LNHNV and CDR2 YYDKDF come from the germline V gene (reference sequence). The CDR3 loop spans 12 amino acids. CDR3 in amino acids: CATSRDSYGYTF. For the CDR3, the DNA is TGTGCCACCAGCAGAGACAGCTATGGCTACACCTTC.

In its sample, this clonotype was seen many times. The chain's CDR3 is CASSRREGLTLYEQYF. The CDR3 DNA follows: TGTGCCAGCAGCCGCAGGGAGGGGTTGACGCTCTACGAGCAGTACTTC. The V call is TRBV13, the J call TRBJ2-7; TRBD2 matches at 7 bases. Germline V gene data show CDR1 as PRHDT and CDR2 as FYEKMQ (reference sequence). The CDR3 is 16 residues long. V trimming: 5 bases; J trimming: 3 bases; junction bases outside the gene matches: 13. The variable domain in full, completed from reference TRBV13 and TRBJ2-7, reads AAGVIQSPRHLIKEKRETATLKCYPIPRHDTVYWYQQGPGQDPQFLISFYEKMQSDKGSIPDRFSAQQFSDYHSELNMSSLELGDSALYFCASSRREGLTLYEQYFGPGTRLTVT.

In this sample, this clonotype turned up many times. The V call is TRBV20-1, the J call TRBJ2-3; TRBD2 matches 7 bases. The V gene end was trimmed by 0 bases and the J gene end by 11 bases; junction bases not matched to a gene: 14. Germline V gene lookup returns CDR1 DFQATT and CDR2 SNEGSKA (reference sequence). The CDR3 has 15 amino acids. CDR3 DNA: TGCAGTGCTAGAGACCTCCCATACCCCGAGCGGGAGCAGTATTTT. It codes for CSARDLPYPEREQYF.

Only a few counts were recorded for this clonotype. The chain employs TRBV7-6 and TRBJ2-7; 10 bases align to TRBD2. This CDR3 contains 16 residues. Germline V lookup: CDR1 SGHVS, CDR2 FNYEAQ. V lost 0 bases, J lost 4 bases, and 6 bases stayed unmatched. The CDR3 coding sequence is TGTGCCAGCAGCTTAGCCTCCCTAGCGGGGGTTTACGAGCAGTACTTC. Protein product: CASSLASLAGVYEQYF.

The sample holds many counts of this clonotype. This rearrangement joins TRBV5-1 to TRBJ2-2, with D possibly being TRBD1 (6 bases). The CDR3 contains 15 residues. CDR1 SGHRS and CDR2 YFSETQ come from the germline V gene. The V end lost 4 bases, the J end lost 0 bases, and 10 bases lay between the germline ends. CDR3 region: CASSPTGTNTGELFF. The CDR3 DNA follows: TGCGCCAGCAGCCCGACAGGAACGAACACCGGGGAGCTGTTTTTT.

This clonotype has only a few counts. The V gene is TRBV12-3 or TRBV12-4, the J gene TRBJ2-7; 8 nucleotides align to TRBD2. There are 14 residues in the CDR3. Trimming cost V 5 bases and J 7 bases; bases outside gene matches: 10. The CDR3 is CASSRTSQEKEQYF. The CDR3 DNA follows: TGTGCCAGCAGTAGGACTAGCCAAGAAAAGGAGCAGTACTTC.

This clonotype was counted at least ten times. The rearrangement links TRBV7-2 to TRBJ2-5; 10 positions match TRBD2. The CDR3 is 15 residues long. V lost 5 bases, J lost 5 bases, and 8 bases stayed unmatched. Germline loops: CDR1 SGHTA, CDR2 FQGNSA. The CDR3 bases are TGTGCCAGCAGCAATCTAGCGGGAGTTGGGGAGACCCAGTACTTC. It specifies CASSNLAGVGETQYF.

In this sample, this clonotype turned up many times. The chain links TRBV12-3 or TRBV12-4 to TRBJ2-2, with D perhaps matching TRBD1 (6 bases). V was clipped by 6 bases and J by 1 base, with 12 bases between them. This CDR3 has 15 residues. The CDR3 loop is CASSPGTKNTGELFF. The CDR3 DNA follows: TGTGCCAGCAGCCCCGGGACAAAGAACACCGGGGAGCTGTTTTTT.